This T cell receptor (beta chain) is drawn from a study of T cell changes during pregnancy in multiple sclerosis. CDR1 KGHSH and CDR2 LQKENI come from the germline V gene. Between the trimmed V and J ends, which lost 0 bases and 3 bases, there was a span of 6 bases. The CDR3 covers 13 residues. Using immunoSEQ multiplex PCR, the repertoire was profiled, and TCRdb retains in-frame clones only, with some absent. The data contain about 69,000 clones, approximately 92% of them seen just once; the ten biggest clones take up just under 2%. This sequence originates from a female donor in good health, enrolled as a control in a pregnancy study. The sample in question was peripheral blood, obtained in the third trimester of pregnancy. This chain joins TRBV18 and TRBJ2-7; D is undetermined. The CDR3 DNA reads TGTGCCAGCTCACCACCCCTAAACTACGAGCAGTACTTC. It encodes CASSPPLNYEQYF.